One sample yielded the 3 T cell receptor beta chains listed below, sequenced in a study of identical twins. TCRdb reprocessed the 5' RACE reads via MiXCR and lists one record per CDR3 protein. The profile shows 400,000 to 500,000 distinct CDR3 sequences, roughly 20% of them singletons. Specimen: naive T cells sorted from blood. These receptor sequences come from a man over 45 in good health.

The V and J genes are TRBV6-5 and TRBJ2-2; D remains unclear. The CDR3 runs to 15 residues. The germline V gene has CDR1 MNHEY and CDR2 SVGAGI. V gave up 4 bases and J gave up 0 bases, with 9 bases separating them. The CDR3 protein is CASSLSSSNTGELFF. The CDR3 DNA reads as TGTGCCAGCAGTTTATCATCTTCGAACACCGGGGAGCTGTTTTTT.

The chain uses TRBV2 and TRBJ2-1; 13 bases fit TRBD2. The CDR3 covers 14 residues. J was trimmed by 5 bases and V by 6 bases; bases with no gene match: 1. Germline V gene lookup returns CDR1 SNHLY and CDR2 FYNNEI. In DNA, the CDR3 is TGTGCCAGCAGGGGACTAGCGGGACACAATGAGCAGTTCTTC. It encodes CASRGLAGHNEQFF.

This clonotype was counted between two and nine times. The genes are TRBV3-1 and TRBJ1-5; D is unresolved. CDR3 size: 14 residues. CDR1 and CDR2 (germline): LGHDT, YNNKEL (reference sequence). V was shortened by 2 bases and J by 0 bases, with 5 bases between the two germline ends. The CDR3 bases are TGTGCCAGCAGCCAACATCTTAGCAATCAGCCCCAGCATTTT. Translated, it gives CASSQHLSNQPQHF.